What follows are 11 T cell receptor beta chains derived from one specimen sequenced in a study of shared clonotypes between healthy human individuals. CD45RO-negative cells were positively selected for CCR7, leaving out terminally differentiated effector memory CD45RA+ cells. Repertoires were generated with immunoSEQ multiplex PCR, while TCRdb's copy carries only in-frame clones and drops some. The table includes 2 million to 2.5 million clones, just under 95% detected once. Sequenced sample: naive CD8+ T cells sorted from blood. The receptors come from a man younger than 35 in good health.

This clone was seen just once. V is TRBV30 and J is TRBJ1-6; 7 nucleotides line up with TRBD1. The CDR3 runs 14 residues. Per the germline V gene, CDR1 is GTSNPN and CDR2 is SVGIG (reference sequence). V lost 0 bases and J lost 9; bases outside the gene matches: 5. Here the CDR3 reads CAWSVGTDSSPLHF. The CDR3 DNA reads as TGTGCCTGGAGTGTAGGGACAGACTCTTCACCCCTCCACTTT. The full variable domain, in which reference TRBV30 and TRBJ1-6 provide the parts outside the CDR3, is SQTIHQWPATLVQPVGSPLSLECTVEGTSNPNLYWYRQAAGRGLQLLFYSVGIGQISSEVPQNLSASRPQDRQFILSSKKLLLSDSGFYLCAWSVGTDSSPLHFGNGTRLTVT.

On this clone itself: This sample includes further DNA sequences coding for the same CDR3. The V call is TRBV2, the J call TRBJ2-1; 7 bases align to TRBD2. The germline V gene encodes CDR1 SNHLY and CDR2 FYNNEI. The CDR3 is made up of 15 amino acids. Germline trimming cut 3 bases from V and 4 bases from J; bases unmatched to any gene: 6. CDR3 in amino acids: CASSEGLAEYNEQFF. In DNA form, the CDR3 reads TGTGCCAGCAGTGAGGGTCTAGCGGAATACAATGAGCAGTTCTTC.

The J gene is TRBJ2-7, the V gene TRBV29-1, with 11 bases identical to TRBD1. V dropped 4 bases and J dropped 4; count of bases not matched to a gene: 9. Germline values: CDR1 SQVTM, CDR2 ANQGSEA. The CDR3 consists of 15 residues. For the CDR3, the DNA is TGCAGCGTTGTATCATGGACAGGGGGCAGATACGAGCAGTACTTC. Protein sequence: CSVVSWTGGRYEQYF.

This chain links TRBV13 with TRBJ1-3; TRBD1 aligns across 7 bases. Germline V gene sequence: CDR1 PRHDT, CDR2 FYEKMQ (reference sequence). The CDR3 covers 15 residues. The J segment lost 4 bases and the V segment lost 5 bases, leaving 8 bases of the junction unmatched. CDR3 protein: CASSPQWDSGNTIYF. CDR3 nucleotide sequence: TGTGCCAGCAGCCCCCAATGGGACAGCGGAAACACCATATATTTT. Filled out from reference TRBV13 and TRBJ1-3, the complete variable domain reads AAGVIQSPRHLIKEKRETATLKCYPIPRHDTVYWYQQGPGQDPQFLISFYEKMQSDKGSIPDRFSAQQFSDYHSELNMSSLELGDSALYFCASSPQWDSGNTIYFGEGSWLTVV.

The rearrangement uses TRBV9 and TRBJ2-1, with a tentative D call TRBD2 (5 bases). The V end lost 5 bases, the J end lost 7 bases, and 13 bases lay between the germline ends. The CDR3 covers 13 residues. Germline values: CDR1 SGDLS, CDR2 YYNGEE. The CDR3 spells CASSPRTGNEQFF. CDR3 nucleotide sequence: TGTGCCAGCAGTCCTAGGACGGGGAATGAGCAGTTCTTC. The full variable domain, its missing parts supplied by reference TRBV9 and TRBJ2-1, is DSGVTQTPKHLITATGQRVTLRCSPRSGDLSVYWYQQSLDQGLQFLIQYYNGEERAKGNILERFSAQQFPDLHSELNLSSLELGDSALYFCASSPRTGNEQFFGPGTRLTVL.

The chain joins TRBV10-2 to TRBJ2-1; weak D call: TRBD1 (6 bases). Germline V gene sequence: CDR1 WSHSY, CDR2 SAAADI. The length of the CDR3 is 14 residues. V was pared by 7 bases and J by 2 bases, with 12 bases between. Here the CDR3 reads CASIRDTTYNEQFF. For the CDR3, the DNA is TGCGCCAGCATTCGGGACACCACCTACAATGAGCAGTTCTTC.

The chain links TRBV7-9 to TRBJ2-1; D not resolved. The germline CDR1 and CDR2 sequences are SEHNR and FQNEAQ (reference sequence). V lost 0 bases to trimming and J lost 5 bases, with 8 bases between them. This CDR3 has 14 residues. The CDR3 DNA is TGTGCCAGCAGCTTAGCGAACAGAGACAATGAGCAGTTCTTC. This encodes CASSLANRDNEQFF.

The J gene is TRBJ2-3, the V gene TRBV7-8; the D gene is possibly TRBD1 (6 bases). This CDR3 is 15 amino acids long. The V gene's germline CDR1 is SGHVS and CDR2 FQNEAQ. V was trimmed by 5 bases and J by 2 bases, leaving 14 bases between them. The CDR3 is CASSTNWGLTDTQYF. The CDR3 coding sequence is TGTGCCAGCAGCACGAATTGGGGGCTCACAGATACGCAGTATTTT.

In regard to this clone: In the same sample, other DNA sequences code for this CDR3. The CDR3 protein is CASSLYNEQFF. CDR3 DNA: TGTGCCAGCAGTTTGTACAATGAGCAGTTCTTC. This chain links TRBV6-5 with TRBJ2-1; no reliable D call. CDR3 length equals 11 residues. Germline loops: CDR1 MNHEY, CDR2 SVGAGI. Trimming took off 4 bases at V and 4 bases at J, with 2 bases between the two ends.

The chain uses TRBV13 and TRBJ1-5; maybe TRBD1 (5 bases). CDR3 size: 14 residues. Germline V gene lookup returns CDR1 PRHDT and CDR2 FYEKMQ (reference sequence). Trimming shortened V by 6 bases and J by 5 bases, and 14 bases separated the two germline ends. The CDR3 protein is CASSPPGDDQPQHF. The CDR3 DNA reads as TGTGCCAGCAGTCCGCCGGGGGATGATCAGCCCCAGCATTTT.

The J gene is TRBJ1-3, the V gene TRBV19; D gene uncertain. Between the trimmed V and J ends, which lost 10 bases and 2 bases, there was a span of 12 bases. Germline V CDR1 and CDR2: LNHDA, SQIVND (reference sequence). The CDR3 consists of 13 residues. This CDR3 reads CATLPVPGNTIYF. The CDR3 nucleotides are TGTGCCACACTCCCAGTGCCTGGAAACACCATATATTTT. The entire variable domain, with the rest obtained from reference TRBV19 and TRBJ1-3, is as follows: DGGITQSPKYLFRKEGQNVTLSCEQNLNHDAMYWYRQDPGQGLRLIYYSQIVNDFQKGDIAEGYSVSREKKESFPLTVTSAQKNPTAFYLCATLPVPGNTIYFGEGSWLTVV.